The 25 T cell receptor beta chains below all came from one sample that was sequenced in a study of cytomegalovirus exposure and HLA in healthy donors. Produced via immunoSEQ multiplex PCR; TCRdb's table is partial and in-frame only. Among 150,000 to 200,000 clones, roughly four fifths were seen once, and the ten largest hold 2.5% to 3%. Sequencing input: PBMCs. The receptors were sampled from a woman younger than 35 in good health and CMV-seropositive.

The chain couples TRBV5-1 to TRBJ2-1; 8 nucleotides match TRBD1. The CDR3 consists of 15 residues. Germline V gene data show CDR1 as SGHRS and CDR2 as YFSETQ. V gave up 0 bases and J gave up 9 bases; unmatched junction bases: 8. The CDR3 region is CASSLAGQGATEQFF. The CDR3 bases are TGCGCCAGCAGCTTGGCCGGGCAGGGGGCGACTGAGCAGTTCTTC.

This chain joins TRBV20-1 and TRBJ2-1, with D tentatively TRBD2 (5 bases). This CDR3 region has 11 residues. The germline V gene has CDR1 DFQATT and CDR2 SNEGSKA (reference sequence). The germline V and J ends were trimmed by 3 bases and 10 bases, with 10 bases remaining between them. CDR3 residues: CSASLTGEQFF. The CDR3 nucleotides read TGCAGTGCTAGCCTGACGGGGGAGCAGTTCTTC.

V is TRBV27 and J is TRBJ1-6; tentative D call: TRBD1 (5 bases). Trimming removed 7 bases at V and 9 bases at J, with 19 bases between. Germline CDR1 reads MNHEY; CDR2 reads SMNVEV (reference sequence). The CDR3 is made up of 15 amino acids. The CDR3 is CASTPFGGSGSPLHF. The DNA for the CDR3 is TGTGCCAGCACCCCCTTCGGGGGAAGTGGTTCACCCCTCCACTTT.

This clone was detected a few times. The chain uses TRBV27 and TRBJ2-1, with D unresolved. V lost 1 base, J lost 7 bases, and 8 bases lay in between. This CDR3 comprises 13 residues. Looked up from germline, CDR1 is MNHEY and CDR2 is SMNVEV (reference sequence). The CDR3 DNA follows: TGTGCCAGCAGTTTATGGGCGATGAATGAGCAGTTCTTC. This translates into CASSLWAMNEQFF.

The gene calls are TRBV2 and TRBJ1-1, with a weak D call TRBD1 (6 bases). Germline CDR1 is SNHLY and CDR2 is FYNNEI. The CDR3 length is 15 residues. Trimming left V 1 base short and J 10 bases short, with 19 bases between. CDR3 loop: CASSEGRPRGQGAFF. The DNA for the CDR3 is TGTGCCAGCAGTGAAGGACGACCGCGGGGGCAGGGAGCTTTCTTT. Variable domain in full (rest from reference TRBV2 and TRBJ1-1): EPEVTQTPSHQVTQMGQEVILRCVPISNHLYFYWYRQILGQKVEFLVSFYNNEISEKSEIFDDQFSVERPDGSNFTLKIRSTKLEDSAMYFCASSEGRPRGQGAFFGQGTRLTVV.

This clone was observed a single time. The gene calls are TRBV27 and TRBJ1-6, with 7 bases identical to TRBD1. CDR3 length equals 18 residues. In germline, CDR1 is MNHEY, CDR2 SMNVEV (reference sequence). The V gene end was trimmed by 0 bases and the J gene end by 6 bases; junction bases not matched to a gene: 11. The CDR3 loop is CASSLSQPQGQLNSPLHF. Here the CDR3 DNA reads TGTGCCAGCAGTTTATCCCAGCCACAGGGACAGCTTAATTCACCCCTCCACTTT.

The V gene is TRBV15, the J gene TRBJ2-3; 7 bases are shared with TRBD2. The CDR3 extends over 22 amino acids. V dropped 1 base and J dropped 3; count of bases not matched to a gene: 25. The germline gives CDR1 LNHNV, CDR2 YYDKDF (reference sequence). The CDR3 spells CATSRVLRGGLVPKGVTDTQYF. CDR3 nucleotide sequence: TGTGCCACCAGCAGAGTACTCCGGGGCGGACTAGTCCCTAAAGGTGTTACAGATACGCAGTATTTT.

In its sample, this clone was seen once. The chain joins TRBV7-3 to TRBJ1-1; the D gene is possibly TRBD1 (6 bases). Germline-derived CDR1 and CDR2 are SGHTA and FQGTGA. CDR3 length: 17 residues. The V gene lost 1 base and the J gene lost 4 bases, with 19 bases spanning the gap. The CDR3 here is CASSLKGPGQRSTEAFF. Written as DNA, the CDR3 is TGTGCCAGCAGCTTAAAAGGTCCCGGACAGCGCAGCACTGAAGCTTTCTTT.

The rearrangement uses TRBV30 and TRBJ2-7; D gene uncertain. The length of the CDR3 is 16 residues. The germline V and J ends were trimmed by 3 bases and 0 bases, with 18 bases remaining between them. Germline loops: CDR1 GTSNPN, CDR2 SVGIG (reference sequence). CDR3 in DNA: TGTGCCTGGAGCGAACACCCATACAATCTCTCCTACGAGCAGTACTTC. Amino acids: CAWSEHPYNLSYEQYF.

This chain links TRBV2 with TRBJ1-1, with 7 positions matching TRBD1. Germline V gene sequence: CDR1 SNHLY, CDR2 FYNNEI. This CDR3 is 16 amino acids long. The J segment lost 6 bases and the V segment lost 3 bases, leaving 13 bases of the junction unmatched. CDR3: CASSESSTGRTAEAFF. DNA for the CDR3: TGTGCCAGCAGTGAGAGTTCGACAGGGCGAACCGCTGAAGCTTTCTTT. Based on the CDR3 plus reference TRBV2 and TRBJ1-1, the full variable domain is EPEVTQTPSHQVTQMGQEVILRCVPISNHLYFYWYRQILGQKVEFLVSFYNNEISEKSEIFDDQFSVERPDGSNFTLKIRSTKLEDSAMYFCASSESSTGRTAEAFFGQGTRLTVV.

The chain is built from TRBV4-1 and TRBJ2-3, with D perhaps assigned TRBD1 or TRBD2 (5 bases each). CDR1 is MGHRA, CDR2 YSYEKL, per germline. Trimming shortened V by 7 bases and J by 9 bases, and 11 bases separated the two germline ends. This CDR3 region has 11 residues. CDR3 coding DNA: TGCGCCAGCACCCAGGGCGGGACGCAGTATTTT. This gives the protein CASTQGGTQYF.

The gene calls are TRBV20-1 and TRBJ2-1, with D hard to call. The CDR3 spans 10 residues. Germline values: CDR1 DFQATT, CDR2 SNEGSKA (reference sequence). Trimming took off 6 bases at V and 3 bases at J, with 3 bases between the two ends. CDR3 coding DNA: TGCAGTGCCTTCTACAATGAGCAGTTCTTC. This encodes CSAFYNEQFF.

The chain has TRBV4-2 and TRBJ2-7; a weak D match, TRBD1 (6 bases). Germline V gene sequence: CDR1 LGHNA, CDR2 YNFKEQ. The CDR3 runs to 15 residues. V lost 6 bases to trimming and J lost 0 bases, with 15 bases between them. Here the CDR3 reads CASRDTGIASYEQYF. The CDR3 bases are TGTGCCAGCAGGGATACAGGGATTGCCTCCTACGAGCAGTACTTC.

The chain employs TRBV4-1 and TRBJ1-3; D is unresolved. CDR1 and CDR2 from the germline V gene are MGHRA and YSYEKL. V lost 4 bases and J lost 9, with 13 bases in between. This CDR3 comprises 13 residues. The CDR3 sequence: CASSPPPPGTIYF. CDR3 bases: TGCGCCAGCAGCCCACCCCCTCCCGGCACCATATATTTT.

As concerns this clone: Other nucleotide sequences from this sample produce the same CDR3. CDR3 residues: CASRPGGSSYNEQFF. The CDR3 DNA is TGTGCCAGCAGACCAGGTGGGAGCTCCTACAATGAGCAGTTCTTC. The chain recombines TRBV2 with TRBJ2-1, with a possible D match to TRBD2 (5 bases). The CDR3 extends over 15 amino acids. Germline CDR1 is SNHLY and CDR2 is FYNNEI. Trimming shortened V by 6 bases and J by 0 bases, and 12 bases separated the two germline ends.

The chain carries TRBV10-3 and TRBJ1-2; D gene unclear. Germline V gene lookup returns CDR1 ENHRY and CDR2 SYGVKD. The CDR3 sequence is 12 residues long. V was trimmed by 6 bases and J by 4 bases, leaving 9 bases between them. CDR3 nucleotide sequence: TGTGCCATCAGCCTGGCCGCCTATGGCTACACCTTC. The encoded protein is CAISLAAYGYTF.

The chain uses TRBV4-1 and TRBJ2-1, with TRBD2 matching over 9 bases. After removal of 1 base from V and 7 bases from J, the junction contained 5 bases not matched to a gene. Germline assignment: CDR1 MGHRA and CDR2 YSYEKL. This CDR3 has 15 residues. CDR3 sequence (DNA): TGCGCCAGCAGCCAAGGGGCGGGGGGGTATAATGAGCAGTTCTTC. Encoded protein: CASSQGAGGYNEQFF.

The rearrangement uses TRBV11-3 and TRBJ2-2; D call uncertain. Per germline, CDR1 SGHNT and CDR2 YENEEA. CDR3 length equals 14 residues. Trimming pared 5 bases from V and 8 bases from J, leaving 15 bases between. The CDR3 region has the DNA TGTGCCAGCAGCCCCCGTGGAGACGGAGGGGAGCTGTTTTTT. Amino acid sequence: CASSPRGDGGELFF.

This chain links TRBV4-1 with TRBJ2-2; 8 positions match TRBD1. This CDR3 is 15 amino acids long. J was trimmed by 1 base and V by 3 bases; bases with no gene match: 1. Germline V lookup: CDR1 MGHRA, CDR2 YSYEKL. The CDR3 nucleotides are TGCGCCAGCAGCCACGACAGGGGGAACACCGGGGAGCTGTTTTTT. Residues: CASSHDRGNTGELFF.

The chain links TRBV6-6 to TRBJ1-5, with 10 positions matching TRBD1. The CDR3 length is 15 residues. Unmatched junction bases numbered 7, after V lost 6 bases and J lost 5 bases. Germline CDR1 MNHNY, CDR2 SVGAGI (reference sequence). The CDR3 DNA follows: TGTGCCAGCAGAACTGGGACAGGGGATTATCAGCCCCAGCATTTT. Protein sequence: CASRTGTGDYQPQHF.

This chain connects TRBV27 to TRBJ1-2; no definite D call. In germline, CDR1 is MNHEY, CDR2 SMNVEV (reference sequence). CDR3 length equals 14 residues. Trimming left V 3 bases short and J 7 bases short, with 15 bases between. CDR3 loop: CASSFSSGSGGYTF. In DNA form, the CDR3 reads TGTGCCAGCAGTTTTAGTAGCGGGTCCGGTGGCTACACCTTC.

This chain uses TRBV2 with TRBJ2-3, with a weak D call TRBD2 (5 bases). The CDR3 extends over 12 amino acids. The V gene lost 7 bases and the J gene lost 4 bases, with 9 bases spanning the gap. CDR1 SNHLY and CDR2 FYNNEI come from the germline V gene. The CDR3 here is CASIRGSDTQYF. CDR3 DNA: TGTGCCAGCATACGAGGGTCAGATACGCAGTATTTT.

V and J are TRBV6-6 and TRBJ1-5; maybe TRBD1 (6 bases). The CDR3 loop spans 15 amino acids. Looked up from germline, CDR1 is MNHNY and CDR2 is SVGAGI (reference sequence). V gave up 2 bases and J gave up 3 bases, with 11 bases separating them. CDR3 DNA sequence: TGTGCCAGCAGTTACACACAGGGTAACAATCAGCCCCAGCATTTT. It translates to CASSYTQGNNQPQHF.

This clone was detected only a few times. The V gene is TRBV27, the J gene TRBJ2-3; 7 nucleotides line up with TRBD2. Looked up from germline, CDR1 is MNHEY and CDR2 is SMNVEV (reference sequence). The CDR3 length is 16 residues. V shed 4 bases, J shed 5 bases, and the junction held 12 bases outside the gene matches. CDR3 sequence: CASSSRLVGGKDTQYF. The CDR3 region has the DNA TGTGCCAGCAGTTCAAGACTAGTGGGGGGGAAAGATACGCAGTATTTT.

The chain carries TRBV5-1 and TRBJ2-5; possibly TRBD2 for D (6 bases). The CDR3 loop spans 16 amino acids. Germline CDR1 SGHRS, CDR2 YFSETQ. V was trimmed by 0 bases and J by 1 base, leaving 13 bases between them. CDR3 DNA: TGCGCCAGCAGCTTGGCCGGGCGGGGTGGCCAAGAGACCCAGTACTTC. Translated, it gives CASSLAGRGGQETQYF.